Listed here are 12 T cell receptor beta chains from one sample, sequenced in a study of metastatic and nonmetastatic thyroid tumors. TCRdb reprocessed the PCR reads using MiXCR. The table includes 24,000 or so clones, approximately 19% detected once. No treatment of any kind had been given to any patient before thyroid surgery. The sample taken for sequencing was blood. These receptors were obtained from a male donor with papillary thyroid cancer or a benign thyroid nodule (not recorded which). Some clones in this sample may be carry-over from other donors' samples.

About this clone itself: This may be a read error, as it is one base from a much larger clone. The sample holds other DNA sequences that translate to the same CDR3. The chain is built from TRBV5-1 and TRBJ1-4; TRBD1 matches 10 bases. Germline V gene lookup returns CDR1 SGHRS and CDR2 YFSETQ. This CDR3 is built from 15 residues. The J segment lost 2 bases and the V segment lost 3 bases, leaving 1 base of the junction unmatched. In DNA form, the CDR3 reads TGCGCCAGCAGCTCGGGACAGGGGACTAATGAAAAACTGTTTTTT. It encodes CASSSGQGTNEKLFF.

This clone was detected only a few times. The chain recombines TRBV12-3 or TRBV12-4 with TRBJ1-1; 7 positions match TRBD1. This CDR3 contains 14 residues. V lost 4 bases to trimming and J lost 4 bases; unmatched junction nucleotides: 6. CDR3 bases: TGTGCCAGCAGTTCGGACAGGTTTGTCACTGAAGCTTTCTTT. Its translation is CASSSDRFVTEAFF.

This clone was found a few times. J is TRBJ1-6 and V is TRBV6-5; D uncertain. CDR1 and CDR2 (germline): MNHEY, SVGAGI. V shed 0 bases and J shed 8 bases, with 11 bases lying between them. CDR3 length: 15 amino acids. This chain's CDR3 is CASSYSKGRHSPLHF. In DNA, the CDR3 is TGTGCCAGCAGTTACTCGAAAGGGCGACATTCACCCCTCCACTTT.

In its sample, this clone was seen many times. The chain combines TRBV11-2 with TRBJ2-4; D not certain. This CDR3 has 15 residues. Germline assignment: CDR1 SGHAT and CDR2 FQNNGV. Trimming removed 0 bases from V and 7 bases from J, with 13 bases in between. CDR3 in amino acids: CASSLDLSGWNIQYF. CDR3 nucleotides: TGTGCCAGCAGCTTAGATCTATCCGGTTGGAACATTCAGTACTTC.

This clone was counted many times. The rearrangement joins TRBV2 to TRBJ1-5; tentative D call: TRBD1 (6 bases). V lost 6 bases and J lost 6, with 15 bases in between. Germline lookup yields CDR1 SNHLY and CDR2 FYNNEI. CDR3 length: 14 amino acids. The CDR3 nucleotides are TGTGCCAGCAGCGGGGGGGGCGATACTCAGCCCCAGCATTTT. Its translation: CASSGGGDTQPQHF.

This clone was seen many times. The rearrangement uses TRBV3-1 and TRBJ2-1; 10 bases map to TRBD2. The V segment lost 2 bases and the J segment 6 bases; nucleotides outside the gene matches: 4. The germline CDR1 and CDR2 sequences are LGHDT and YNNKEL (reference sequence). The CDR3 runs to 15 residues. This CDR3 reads CASSQSSGRVNEQFF. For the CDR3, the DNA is TGTGCCAGCAGCCAATCCAGCGGGAGGGTCAATGAGCAGTTCTTC.

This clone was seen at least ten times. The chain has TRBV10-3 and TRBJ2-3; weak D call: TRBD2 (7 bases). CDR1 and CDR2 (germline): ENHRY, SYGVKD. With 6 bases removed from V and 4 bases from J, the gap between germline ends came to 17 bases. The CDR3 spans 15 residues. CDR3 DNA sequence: TGTGCCATCAGGGAAGGGGGGAGGGCCCCAGATACGCAGTATTTT. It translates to CAIREGGRAPDTQYF.

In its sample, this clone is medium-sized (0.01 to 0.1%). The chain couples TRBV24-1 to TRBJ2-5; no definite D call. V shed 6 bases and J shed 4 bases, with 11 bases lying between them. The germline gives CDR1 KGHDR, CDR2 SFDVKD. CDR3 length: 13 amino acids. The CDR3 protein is CATSRIASETQYF. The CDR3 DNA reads TGTGCCACCAGTCGTATAGCATCAGAGACCCAGTACTTC.

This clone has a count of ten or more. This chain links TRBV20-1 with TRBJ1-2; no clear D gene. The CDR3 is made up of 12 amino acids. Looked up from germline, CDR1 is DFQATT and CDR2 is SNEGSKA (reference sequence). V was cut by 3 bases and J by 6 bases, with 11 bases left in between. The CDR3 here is CSASSAEHGYTF. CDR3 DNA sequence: TGCAGTGCTAGTAGCGCAGAGCATGGCTACACCTTC.

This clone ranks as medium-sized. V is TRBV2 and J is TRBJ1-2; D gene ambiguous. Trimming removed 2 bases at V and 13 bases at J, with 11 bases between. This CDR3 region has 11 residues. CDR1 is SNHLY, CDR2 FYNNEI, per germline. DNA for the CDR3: TGTGCCAGCAGTGAATCGGCAAGGCCCACCTTC. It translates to CASSESARPTF.

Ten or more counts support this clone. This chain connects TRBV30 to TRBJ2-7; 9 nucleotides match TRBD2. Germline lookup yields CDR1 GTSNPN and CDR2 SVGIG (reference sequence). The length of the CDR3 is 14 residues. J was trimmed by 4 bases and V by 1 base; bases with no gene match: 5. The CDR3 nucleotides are TGTGCCTGGAGTGGTGCGGGAGGGGCGTACGAGCAGTACTTC. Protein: CAWSGAGGAYEQYF.

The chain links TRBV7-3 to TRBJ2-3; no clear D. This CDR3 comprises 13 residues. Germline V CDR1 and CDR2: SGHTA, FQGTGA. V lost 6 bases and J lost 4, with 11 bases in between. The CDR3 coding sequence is TGTGCCAGCAGTTTATTGGGATCAGATACGCAGTATTTT. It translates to CASSLLGSDTQYF.